Listed below are T cell receptor beta chains from one sample, sequenced in a study of prognosis after radiotherapy for stage I lung cancer. One entry per CDR3 protein, called by TCRdb with MiXCR from the multiplex PCR reads. The data hold tens of thousands of distinct CDR3 sequences, with around 42% observed a single time. Here the sequenced sample was PBMCs, taken before or after stereotactic body radiation therapy (not recorded which). The source of these receptors is a donor aged 50 or older with non-small cell lung cancer. Each CDR3 is given with its conserved first and last residue. Fields, in order: V gene, D gene, clone size, J gene, CDR3 protein, CDR3 DNA. D genes are given only for firm matches. Where a row states a size, it is once, few, many or the class of an expanded clone; other rows omit it.

v_gene: TRBV14
d_gene: -
abundance: many
j_gene: TRBJ1-1
CDR3aa: CASSQSTRTEAFF
CDR3nt: TGTGCCAGCAGCCAGTCTACAAGAACTGAAGCTTTCTTT

v_gene: TRBV6-2/TRBV6-3
d_gene: TRBD1
abundance: -
j_gene: TRBJ2-2
CDR3aa: CASSSDRPNTGELFF
CDR3nt: TGTGCCAGCAGCTCGGACAGGCCGAACACCGGGGAGCTGTTTTTT

v_gene: TRBV28
d_gene: -
abundance: many
j_gene: TRBJ1-5
CDR3aa: CASSLSGGVSNQPQHF
CDR3nt: TGTGCCAGCAGTTTATCAGGAGGGGTTAGCAATCAGCCCCAGCATTTT

v_gene: TRBV19
d_gene: TRBD2
abundance: many
j_gene: TRBJ2-1
CDR3aa: CASSIGTSGSNEQFF
CDR3nt: TGTGCCAGTAGTATAGGGACTAGCGGGAGCAATGAGCAGTTCTTC

v_gene: TRBV7-8
d_gene: TRBD1
abundance: many
j_gene: TRBJ2-3
CDR3aa: CASSLASRAGGDTQYF
CDR3nt: TGTGCCAGCAGCTTAGCCTCCCGCGCAGGGGGAGATACGCAGTATTTT

v_gene: TRBV5-6
d_gene: -
abundance: few
j_gene: TRBJ2-6
CDR3aa: CASSHQYGANVLTF
CDR3nt: TGTGCCAGCAGCCACCAGTATGGGGCCAACGTCCTGACTTTC

v_gene: TRBV27
d_gene: TRBD1
abundance: -
j_gene: TRBJ1-6
CDR3aa: CASSLYGTVNSPLHF
CDR3nt: TGTGCCAGCAGTTTATACGGGACAGTTAATTCACCCCTCCACTTT

v_gene: TRBV12-3/TRBV12-4
d_gene: TRBD2
abundance: -
j_gene: TRBJ2-7
CDR3aa: CSSSGGLAEKYEQYF
CDR3nt: TGTTCCAGCAGCGGCGGACTAGCAGAAAAATACGAGCAGTACTTC

v_gene: TRBV6-1
d_gene: -
abundance: -
j_gene: TRBJ1-3
CDR3aa: CASIATSGGNTIYF
CDR3nt: TGTGCCAGCATCGCCACGTCGGGAGGAAACACCATATATTTT

v_gene: TRBV6-5
d_gene: TRBD2
abundance: -
j_gene: TRBJ2-3
CDR3aa: CASSYVPGGPADTQYF
CDR3nt: TGTGCCAGCAGTTACGTTCCGGGAGGGCCGGCAGATACGCAGTATTTT

v_gene: TRBV20-1
d_gene: -
abundance: -
j_gene: TRBJ1-2
CDR3aa: CSARDVAGTTINYGYTF
CDR3nt: TGCAGTGCTAGAGATGTGGCAGGGACTACCATTAACTATGGCTACACCTTC

v_gene: TRBV7-2
d_gene: TRBD1
abundance: -
j_gene: TRBJ2-1
CDR3aa: CASSLSMGTGGKFF
CDR3nt: TGTGCCAGCAGCTTATCAATGGGGACAGGGGGTAAGTTCTTC

v_gene: TRBV15
d_gene: TRBD1
abundance: -
j_gene: TRBJ2-7
CDR3aa: CATSVGTVLYF
CDR3nt: TGTGCCACCAGCGTAGGGACAGTTCTGTACTTC

v_gene: TRBV20-1
d_gene: -
abundance: many
j_gene: TRBJ2-7
CDR3aa: CSALHTGGDYEQYF
CDR3nt: TGCAGTGCTCTCCACACAGGGGGGGACTACGAGCAGTACTTC

v_gene: TRBV7-6
d_gene: TRBD2
abundance: many
j_gene: TRBJ2-7
CDR3aa: CASSLVRTSVYSYEQYF
CDR3nt: TGTGCCAGCAGCTTAGTTCGGACTAGCGTTTACTCCTACGAGCAGTACTTC

v_gene: TRBV5-6
d_gene: -
abundance: many
j_gene: TRBJ2-1
CDR3aa: CASSTGTPGYNEQFF
CDR3nt: TGTGCCAGCAGCACCGGGACACCCGGATACAATGAGCAGTTCTTC

v_gene: TRBV11-3
d_gene: -
abundance: -
j_gene: TRBJ1-2
CDR3aa: CASSWRQVAGVYTF
CDR3nt: TGTGCCAGCAGCTGGAGACAGGTGGCAGGAGTCTACACCTTC

v_gene: TRBV28
d_gene: -
abundance: many
j_gene: TRBJ2-1
CDR3aa: CASSLTGWNEQFF
CDR3nt: TGTGCCAGCAGTTTAACAGGATGGAATGAGCAGTTCTTC

v_gene: TRBV27
d_gene: TRBD2
abundance: -
j_gene: TRBJ2-5
CDR3aa: CASSLRGLVGETQYF
CDR3nt: TGTGCCAGCAGTCTCCGAGGACTAGTGGGAGAGACCCAGTACTTC

v_gene: TRBV6-1
d_gene: TRBD1
abundance: once
j_gene: TRBJ1-6
CDR3aa: CASSLWDREYNSPLHF
CDR3nt: TGTGCCAGCAGTCTCTGGGACAGGGAATATAATTCACCCCTACACTTT

v_gene: TRBV19
d_gene: -
abundance: -
j_gene: TRBJ2-5
CDR3aa: CASSIILAGETQYF
CDR3nt: TGTGCCAGTAGTATTATACTAGCTGGCGAGACCCAGTACTTC

v_gene: TRBV12-3/TRBV12-4
d_gene: -
abundance: -
j_gene: TRBJ1-1
CDR3aa: CASSPSLVNTEAFF
CDR3nt: TGTGCCAGCAGCCCCTCACTGGTGAACACTGAAGCTTTCTTT

v_gene: TRBV2
d_gene: TRBD2
abundance: -
j_gene: TRBJ2-5
CDR3aa: CASSESGGAWGETQYF
CDR3nt: TGTGCCAGCAGTGAAAGCGGGGGGGCCTGGGGAGAGACCCAGTACTTC

v_gene: TRBV19
d_gene: TRBD2
abundance: many
j_gene: TRBJ2-1
CDR3aa: CASSISGTSGISSYNEQFF
CDR3nt: TGTGCCAGTAGTATATCCGGGACTAGCGGTATTAGCTCCTACAATGAGCAGTTCTTC

v_gene: TRBV7-2
d_gene: TRBD2
abundance: -
j_gene: TRBJ2-3
CDR3aa: CASSISGGPTDTQYF
CDR3nt: TGTGCCAGCAGTATTAGCGGGGGCCCCACAGATACGCAGTATTTT

v_gene: TRBV6-5
d_gene: TRBD2
abundance: -
j_gene: TRBJ2-1
CDR3aa: CASSYGASGRNEQFF
CDR3nt: TGTGCCAGCAGTTACGGTGCTAGCGGGAGAAATGAGCAGTTCTTC

v_gene: TRBV20-1
d_gene: TRBD1
abundance: many
j_gene: TRBJ2-3
CDR3aa: CSASNPGQGTDTQYF
CDR3nt: TGCAGTGCTAGCAACCCGGGACAGGGGACAGATACGCAGTATTTT

v_gene: TRBV6-1
d_gene: -
abundance: many
j_gene: TRBJ1-5
CDR3aa: CASSVMAGQPQHF
CDR3nt: TGTGCCAGCAGTGTTATGGCCGGTCAGCCCCAGCATTTT

v_gene: TRBV7-2
d_gene: -
abundance: -
j_gene: TRBJ2-5
CDR3aa: CASSLDSGGETQYF
CDR3nt: TGTGCCAGCAGCTTAGATTCAGGGGGGGAGACCCAGTACTTC

v_gene: TRBV20-1
d_gene: TRBD1
abundance: -
j_gene: TRBJ2-2
CDR3aa: CSARDNRQGAAGELFF
CDR3nt: TGCAGTGCTAGAGATAATAGACAGGGGGCAGCCGGGGAGCTGTTTTTT

v_gene: TRBV12-3/TRBV12-4
d_gene: TRBD1
abundance: -
j_gene: TRBJ1-6
CDR3aa: CASRGTGYRWSPLHF
CDR3nt: TGTGCCAGCAGGGGGACAGGTTACCGATGGTCACCCCTCCACTTT

v_gene: TRBV27
d_gene: -
abundance: many
j_gene: TRBJ1-2
CDR3aa: CASSIRKNYGYTF
CDR3nt: TGTGCCAGCAGTATCAGAAAAAACTATGGCTACACCTTC

v_gene: TRBV7-9
d_gene: -
abundance: many
j_gene: TRBJ1-6
CDR3aa: CASSLVTDSPLHF
CDR3nt: TGTGCCAGCAGCTTAGTTACGGATTCACCCCTCCACTTT

v_gene: TRBV28
d_gene: -
abundance: -
j_gene: TRBJ2-1
CDR3aa: CDSSLRATVEYNEQFF
CDR3nt: TGTGACAGCAGTTTAAGAGCAACAGTCGAGTACAATGAGCAGTTCTTC

v_gene: TRBV7-2
d_gene: -
abundance: many
j_gene: TRBJ2-2
CDR3aa: CASSLAGVAAGELFF
CDR3nt: TGTGCCAGCAGCTTAGCGGGGGTAGCAGCCGGGGAGCTGTTTTTT

v_gene: TRBV29-1
d_gene: -
abundance: many
j_gene: TRBJ2-3
CDR3aa: CSVDLPGGTDTQYF
CDR3nt: TGCAGCGTTGACCTCCCAGGGGGCACAGATACGCAGTATTTT

v_gene: TRBV30
d_gene: -
abundance: -
j_gene: TRBJ2-3
CDR3aa: CARTTGDTQYF
CDR3nt: TGTGCCCGGACAACTGGTGATACGCAGTATTTT

v_gene: TRBV5-1
d_gene: -
abundance: many
j_gene: TRBJ1-2
CDR3aa: CASSPGGGGDYGYTF
CDR3nt: TGCGCCAGCAGCCCCGGTGGAGGGGGGGACTATGGCTACACCTTC

v_gene: TRBV6-2/TRBV6-3
d_gene: -
abundance: -
j_gene: TRBJ2-6
CDR3aa: CASSKDDSGANFLTF
CDR3nt: TGTGCCAGCAGTAAGGACGACTCTGGGGCCAACTTCCTTACTTTC

v_gene: TRBV28
d_gene: -
abundance: many
j_gene: TRBJ1-2
CDR3aa: CAIEDGNYGYTF
CDR3nt: TGTGCCATCGAGGACGGTAACTATGGCTACACCTTC